The next 9 T cell receptor beta chains were all read from a single sample in a study of read filtering for tumor transcriptome and immune sequencing. From about 400 ng of RNA, a library with molecular barcoded alpha/delta and beta/gamma adaptors was made. One entry per CDR3 protein results from TCRdb running MiXCR on the reads. The sample has 25,000 to 35,000 distinct CDR3 sequences, around 20% seen once; the top ten hold approximately 16%. Sequencing was carried out using a population of CD138-negative cells sorted from bone marrow. The receptors here all came from a donor at least 40 years old with multiple myeloma.

In its sample, this clonotype was seen many times. The chain links TRBV6-2 or TRBV6-3 to TRBJ2-1; tentative D call: TRBD2 (5 bases). Germline values: CDR1 MNHEY, CDR2 SVGEGT. With 6 bases removed from V and 9 bases from J, the gap between germline ends came to 12 bases. CDR3 length equals 12 residues. CDR3 in amino acids: CASSRTVAEQFF. In nucleotides, the CDR3 is TGTGCCAGCAGCCGGACTGTCGCTGAGCAGTTCTTC.

This clonotype was seen repeatedly, ten times or more. The chain employs TRBV9 and TRBJ2-2; maybe TRBD2 (6 bases). The germline V gene has CDR1 SGDLS and CDR2 YYNGEE. The CDR3 is made up of 16 amino acids. Trimming removed 0 bases from V and 5 bases from J, with 14 bases in between. CDR3 DNA: TGTGCCAGCAGCGTAGCTTCACGACTAGATACCGGGGAGCTGTTTTTT. Translation: CASSVASRLDTGELFF.

This clonotype was seen repeatedly, ten times or more. The chain links TRBV4-1 to TRBJ2-1; 12 positions agree with TRBD2. J gave up 5 bases and V 1 base, and 9 bases lay outside the gene matches. This CDR3 contains 18 residues. Germline CDR1 is MGHRA and CDR2 is YSYEKL. The CDR3 DNA reads TGCGCCAGCAGCCAAGGGCTAGCGGGAGGGCCGAGGAACAATGAGCAGTTCTTC. Protein sequence: CASSQGLAGGPRNNEQFF.

Many counts were recorded for this clonotype. The chain employs TRBV28 and TRBJ2-4; weak D call: TRBD1 (5 bases). V lost 6 bases to trimming and J lost 0 bases, with 9 bases between them. The CDR3 has 14 amino acids. CDR1 is MDHEN, CDR2 SYDVKM, per germline. The chain's CDR3 is CASRPTGAKNIQYF. The CDR3 DNA reads as TGTGCCAGCAGACCAACAGGAGCCAAAAACATTCAGTACTTC.

This clonotype was counted at least ten times. The CDR3, as DNA: TGTGCCACCAGTGAGACGGGAGGGGATGATCGGAAACTGTTTTTT. This sequence encodes CATSETGGDDRKLFF. The chain carries TRBV24-1 and TRBJ1-4, with D tentatively TRBD1 (5 bases). V dropped 4 bases and J dropped 11 bases, with 19 bases sitting between them. In germline, CDR1 is KGHDR, CDR2 SFDVKD. The CDR3 is 15 residues long.

Many counts were recorded for this clonotype. The V call is TRBV20-1, the J call TRBJ2-3; D tentatively reads TRBD1 or TRBD2 (5 bases each). Germline V gene data show CDR1 as DFQATT and CDR2 as SNEGSKA (reference sequence). V lost 3 bases and J lost 2, with 9 bases in between. The CDR3 has 13 amino acids. The CDR3 is CSARGENTDTQYF. Here the CDR3 DNA reads TGCAGTGCTAGGGGGGAAAACACAGATACGCAGTATTTT.

With respect to this clonotype: This may come from a read error, since a much larger clone is one base off. The V and J genes are TRBV5-6 and TRBJ1-4; D unclear. CDR3 length: 12 amino acids. Germline lookup yields CDR1 SGHDT and CDR2 YYEEEE. The CDR3 DNA is TGTGCCGGCAGCTTGGCTCCGGGTTCGCAATTTTTT. Translated, it gives CAGSLAPGSQFF. Supplemented by reference TRBV5-6 and TRBJ1-4, the full variable domain reads DAGVTQSPTHLIKTRGQQVTLRCSPKSGHDTVSWYQQALGQGPQFIFQYYEEEERQRGNFPDRFSGHQFPNYSSELNVNALLLGDSALYLCAGSLAPGSQFFGSGTQLSVL.

At least ten counts were recorded for this clonotype. The chain is built from TRBV20-1 and TRBJ2-7; 7 bases agree with TRBD1. CDR1 DFQATT and CDR2 SNEGSKA come from the germline V gene (reference sequence). The junction had 9 bases not matched to a gene; V was cut back by 5 bases and J by 2 bases. The CDR3 totals 14 residues. The CDR3 DNA follows: TGCAGTGCTGAAGGGACCGGGACAGCCTACGAGCAGTACTTC. Translated, it gives CSAEGTGTAYEQYF.

Note on this clonotype: The junction does not match germline at one end; this may be a read error. The chain is built from TRBV28 and TRBJ2-7; possible D gene TRBD2, 5 bases. Germline CDR1 reads MDHEN; CDR2 reads SYDVKM. The CDR3 extends over 11 amino acids. The DNA of the CDR3 is TGTGCCAGCACATTCGGGAACGAGCGGTATTTC. Its protein product is CASTFGNERYF. Full variable domain (rest looked up from reference TRBV28 and TRBJ2-7): DVKVTQSSRYLVKRTGEKVFLECVQDMDHENMFWYRQDPGLGLRLIYFSYDVKMKEKGDIPEGYSVSREKKERFSLILESASTNQTSMYLCASTFGNERYFGPGTRLTVT.